The next 27 T cell receptor beta chains were all read from a single sample in a study of blood T cell repertoires in COVID-19. Libraries were prepared by immunoSEQ multiplex PCR; TCRdb keeps only in-frame clonotypes and omits some of them. Altogether about 160,000 clones are present, around 85% being singletons, with the ten largest covering 6.9%. Sequenced: peripheral blood. Receptor source: a man at least 80 years old with COVID-19, enrolled during active disease.

This chain links TRBV2 with TRBJ1-5; TRBD1 agrees at 7 bases. Looked up from germline, CDR1 is SNHLY and CDR2 is FYNNEI. V dropped 7 bases and J dropped 2; count of bases not matched to a gene: 5. There are 14 residues in the CDR3. The CDR3 reads CASKQGEGNQPQHF. In DNA form, the CDR3 reads TGTGCCAGCAAGCAGGGGGAAGGCAATCAGCCCCAGCATTTT.

With respect to this clone: This sample also contains other DNA sequences that code for the same CDR3. The chain joins TRBV6-5 to TRBJ1-3; D is possibly TRBD1 (5 bases). Germline V gene lookup returns CDR1 MNHEY and CDR2 SVGAGI. The CDR3 spans 14 residues. V dropped 7 bases and J dropped 0 bases, with 10 bases sitting between them. CDR3 DNA: TGTGCCAGCACCCCGGGGGGCTCTGGAAACACCATATATTTT. Translation gives CASTPGGSGNTIYF.

CDR3: CASSSDRLRSYEQYF. For the CDR3, the DNA is TGTGCCAGCAGCTCCGACAGGCTACGCTCCTACGAGCAGTACTTC. V gene TRBV7-2 combines with J gene TRBJ2-7; perhaps TRBD1 as D (6 bases). V was clipped by 4 bases and J by 0 bases, with 13 bases between them. Germline V gives CDR1 SGHTA, CDR2 FQGNSA. The CDR3 loop spans 15 amino acids.

The J gene is TRBJ2-4, the V gene TRBV4-2; possible D gene TRBD1, 6 bases. The CDR3 is made up of 17 amino acids. V dropped 0 bases and J dropped 0 bases, with 12 bases sitting between them. Germline lookup yields CDR1 LGHNA and CDR2 YNFKEQ. The CDR3 bases are TGTGCCAGCAGCCAAGATGGGACACGGAGAGCCAAAAACATTCAGTACTTC. It translates to CASSQDGTRRAKNIQYF.

This chain uses TRBV6-5 with TRBJ2-3, with TRBD1 matching 8 bases. Looked up from germline, CDR1 is MNHEY and CDR2 is SVGAGI. V shed 5 bases and J 4 bases; nucleotides not matched to a gene: 5. CDR3 length: 14 amino acids. CDR3 region: CASSPDRVSDTQYF. CDR3 DNA: TGTGCCAGCAGTCCGGACAGGGTGTCAGATACGCAGTATTTT.

The chain combines TRBV5-1 with TRBJ2-7, with D unclear. The length of the CDR3 is 15 residues. Deletions cut 3 bases from V and 3 bases from J, with 16 bases between. Germline-derived CDR1 and CDR2 are SGHRS and YFSETQ. The CDR3 DNA reads as TGCGCCAGCAGCTCCGCGCCAATTTCAAACTACGAGCAGTACTTC. Amino acids: CASSSAPISNYEQYF.

The chain has TRBV7-9 and TRBJ1-2, with a possible D match to TRBD1 (5 bases). Germline V gene data show CDR1 as SEHNR and CDR2 as FQNEAQ (reference sequence). CDR3 size: 12 residues. The V end was cut by 5 bases, the J end by 8 bases, with 12 bases between. The CDR3 is CASSVSGEGYTF. The CDR3 DNA reads TGTGCCAGCAGCGTGTCGGGGGAGGGCTACACCTTC.

As DNA, the CDR3 is TGTGCCAGTAGTATTACCCCGTACATGAACACTGAAGCTTTCTTT. It specifies CASSITPYMNTEAFF. The rearrangement links TRBV19 to TRBJ1-1; D is ambiguous. Trimming removed 3 bases at V and 0 bases at J, with 11 bases between. The germline CDR1 and CDR2 sequences are LNHDA and SQIVND (reference sequence). The CDR3 runs 15 residues.

The V gene is TRBV6-2 or TRBV6-3, the J gene TRBJ1-2; D not resolved. Germline lookup yields CDR1 MNHEY and CDR2 SVGEGT. Trimming stripped 6 bases from V and 7 bases from J, with 15 bases between. The CDR3 totals 13 residues. The CDR3 region is CASSPGPTGGYTF. CDR3 sequence (DNA): TGTGCCAGCAGCCCGGGTCCAACGGGTGGCTACACCTTC.

The rearrangement links TRBV11-3 to TRBJ2-1; a weak D match, TRBD2 (5 bases). Deletions cut 5 bases from V and 4 bases from J, with 9 bases between. The V gene's germline CDR1 is SGHNT and CDR2 YENEEA. The CDR3 contains 13 residues. CDR3 amino acids: CASSRDYYNEQFF. Here the CDR3 DNA reads TGTGCCAGCAGCCGCGACTATTACAATGAGCAGTTCTTC.

The CDR3 spells CAISWTGGHNEQFF. CDR3 DNA: TGTGCCATCAGTTGGACAGGGGGTCACAATGAGCAGTTCTTC. This chain links TRBV10-3 with TRBJ2-1, with TRBD1 matching over 10 bases. After removal of 5 bases from V and 5 bases from J, the junction contained 3 bases not matched to a gene. CDR3 length: 14 amino acids. CDR1 is ENHRY and CDR2 is SYGVKD in the germline V gene.

The rearrangement links TRBV10-3 to TRBJ2-5; D call uncertain. The V gene's germline CDR1 is ENHRY and CDR2 SYGVKD. The CDR3 is made up of 14 amino acids. Trimming left V 4 bases short and J 2 bases short, with 11 bases between. In DNA form, the CDR3 reads TGTGCCATCAGTGTAACGGGTTTACAAGAGACCCAGTACTTC. It is translated as CAISVTGLQETQYF.

The rearrangement joins TRBV2 to TRBJ2-7; D unresolved. V shed 7 bases and J shed 0 bases, with 7 bases lying between them. Germline CDR1 and CDR2: SNHLY and FYNNEI. The CDR3 sequence is 12 residues long. The CDR3 DNA follows: TGTGCCAGCATGGTCAGCTCCTACGAGCAGTACTTC. The encoded protein is CASMVSSYEQYF. Using reference TRBV2 and TRBJ2-7 for the parts outside the CDR3, the full variable domain is EPEVTQTPSHQVTQMGQEVILRCVPISNHLYFYWYRQILGQKVEFLVSFYNNEISEKSEIFDDQFSVERPDGSNFTLKIRSTKLEDSAMYFCASMVSSYEQYFGPGTRLTVT.

The V gene is TRBV6-1, the J gene TRBJ1-6, with D tentatively TRBD1 (6 bases). Looked up from germline, CDR1 is MNHNS and CDR2 is SASEGT. V was pared by 1 base and J by 9 bases, with 13 bases between. This CDR3 contains 15 residues. Here the CDR3 DNA reads TGTGCCAGCAGTGAAGACAGGGTTCGGGGTTCACCCCTCCACTTT. Translating it yields CASSEDRVRGSPLHF.

The chain links TRBV9 to TRBJ2-3; 10 bases agree with TRBD2. CDR3 length: 15 residues. From germline, CDR1 is SGDLS and CDR2 YYNGEE. V was clipped by 3 bases and J by 1 base; unmatched bases: 2. CDR3 protein: CASSALAGGTDTQYF. For the CDR3, the DNA is TGTGCCAGCAGCGCTCTAGCGGGGGGCACAGATACGCAGTATTTT.

The V gene is TRBV7-9, the J gene TRBJ2-7; D perhaps matches TRBD2 (6 bases). V was cut by 4 bases and J by 2 bases, with 12 bases left in between. The CDR3 consists of 14 residues. The germline V gene encodes CDR1 SEHNR and CDR2 FQNEAQ (reference sequence). The CDR3, as DNA: TGTGCCAGCAGCTCGGGACTTTATCCCTACGAGCAGTACTTC. Translation gives CASSSGLYPYEQYF.

The table lists this clone with many counts. CDR3 residues: CASSSGTGLSEQYF. The CDR3 bases are TGTGCCAGCAGTTCCGGGACAGGGCTTTCCGAGCAGTACTTC. V and J are TRBV7-7 and TRBJ2-7; 9 bases align to TRBD1. The CDR3 consists of 14 residues. V lost 6 bases to trimming and J lost 6 bases; unmatched junction nucleotides: 9. Per germline, CDR1 SSHAT and CDR2 FNYEAQ (reference sequence). Full variable domain (rest looked up from reference TRBV7-7 and TRBJ2-7): GAGVSQSPRYKVTKRGQDVTLRCDPISSHATLYWYQQALGQGPEFLTYFNYEAQPDKSGLPSDRFSAERPEGSISTLTIQRTEQRDSAMYRCASSSGTGLSEQYFGPGTRLTVT.

V usage is TRBV5-4 and J usage is TRBJ1-2; a possible D gene is TRBD1 (5 bases). V lost 4 bases, J lost 8 bases, and 15 bases lay in between. Germline CDR1 and CDR2: SGHNT and YYREEE (reference sequence). The length of the CDR3 is 13 residues. The CDR3 region is CASSPGGTGGYTF. The CDR3 nucleotides are TGTGCCAGCAGCCCGGGGGGGACCGGAGGCTACACCTTC.

A few counts support this clone. The chain links TRBV18 to TRBJ1-2; D is undetermined. CDR3 length: 12 residues. The V gene's germline CDR1 is KGHSH and CDR2 LQKENI. Trimming left V 6 bases short and J 4 bases short, with 9 bases between. This chain's CDR3 is CASSPTGYGYTF. The CDR3 DNA sequence: TGTGCCAGCTCTCCGACGGGCTATGGCTACACCTTC. Filled out from reference TRBV18 and TRBJ1-2, the complete variable domain reads NAGVMQNPRHLVRRRGQEARLRCSPMKGHSHVYWYRQLPEEGLKFMVYLQKENIIDESGMPKERFSAEFPKEGPSILRIQQVVRGDSAAYFCASSPTGYGYTFGSGTRLTVV.

CDR3 DNA: TGCGCCAGCAGCTCACCCGACAGGGTAGGCTCACCCCTCCACTTT. It codes for CASSSPDRVGSPLHF. The chain recombines TRBV4-1 with TRBJ1-6; 7 nucleotides align to TRBD1. V dropped 5 bases and J dropped 10; count of bases not matched to a gene: 11. The CDR3 is 15 amino acids. CDR1 and CDR2 (germline): MGHRA, YSYEKL.

The genes are TRBV4-1 and TRBJ2-5; D is uncertain. The CDR3 covers 16 residues. CDR1 and CDR2 from the germline V gene are MGHRA and YSYEKL. The germline V and J ends were trimmed by 0 bases and 0 bases, with 11 bases remaining between them. In nucleotides, the CDR3 is TGCGCCAGCAGCCAAGAGGGTGTCGGAGACCAAGAGACCCAGTACTTC. It translates to CASSQEGVGDQETQYF.

This clone was counted a few times. The chain recombines TRBV5-1 with TRBJ2-2, with 9 bases fitting TRBD1. Germline CDR1 and CDR2: SGHRS and YFSETQ. The CDR3 consists of 15 residues. The J segment lost 6 bases and the V segment lost 1 base, leaving 4 bases of the junction unmatched. CDR3 in DNA: TGCGCCAGCAGCTTGCAGGGACAGGGTTCCGGGGAGCTGTTTTTT. Translated, it gives CASSLQGQGSGELFF. The variable domain in full, with the rest retrieved from reference TRBV5-1 and TRBJ2-2, is KAGVTQTPRYLIKTRGQQVTLSCSPISGHRSVSWYQQTPGQGLQFLFEYFSETQRNKGNFPGRFSGRQFSNSRSEMNVSTLELGDSALYLCASSLQGQGSGELFFGEGSRLTVL.

The rearrangement links TRBV2 to TRBJ1-6; 7 bases line up with TRBD1. The CDR3 spans 14 residues. The V gene end was trimmed by 7 bases and the J gene end by 8 bases; junction bases not matched to a gene: 8. Looked up from germline, CDR1 is SNHLY and CDR2 is FYNNEI. The CDR3 coding sequence is TGTGCCAGCAAAAGACAGGGTTTAGATTCACCCCTCCACTTT. The encoded protein is CASKRQGLDSPLHF.

This chain joins TRBV28 and TRBJ1-1; 7 bases line up with TRBD1. Trimming took 5 bases from V and 7 from J; bases not matched to a gene: 16. The CDR3 extends over 16 amino acids. Germline V gene sequence: CDR1 MDHEN, CDR2 SYDVKM. The DNA for the CDR3 is TGTGCCAGCAGTCCCCCAGGATCTACAGGGGTGGTTGAAGCTTTCTTT. Protein product: CASSPPGSTGVVEAFF. Full variable domain (rest looked up from reference TRBV28 and TRBJ1-1): DVKVTQSSRYLVKRTGEKVFLECVQDMDHENMFWYRQDPGLGLRLIYFSYDVKMKEKGDIPEGYSVSREKKERFSLILESASTNQTSMYLCASSPPGSTGVVEAFFGQGTRLTVV.

The chain employs TRBV18 and TRBJ1-1; perhaps TRBD1 as D (5 bases). Germline V lookup: CDR1 KGHSH, CDR2 LQKENI. This CDR3 has 13 residues. V dropped 4 bases and J dropped 11 bases, with 17 bases sitting between them. CDR3 protein: CASSQQEYGGAFF. Here the CDR3 DNA reads TGTGCCAGCTCACAACAGGAGTACGGTGGGGCTTTCTTT. Supplemented by reference TRBV18 and TRBJ1-1, the full variable domain reads NAGVMQNPRHLVRRRGQEARLRCSPMKGHSHVYWYRQLPEEGLKFMVYLQKENIIDESGMPKERFSAEFPKEGPSILRIQQVVRGDSAAYFCASSQQEYGGAFFGQGTRLTVV.

This chain connects TRBV29-1 to TRBJ2-7; maybe TRBD1 (6 bases). There are 14 residues in the CDR3. Between the trimmed V and J ends, which lost 1 base and 8 bases, there was a span of 18 bases. CDR1 and CDR2 from the germline V gene are SQVTM and ANQGSEA. CDR3 coding DNA: TGCAGCGTTGAAGGGGATGACAGGAATGGAAAGCAGTACTTC. This translates into CSVEGDDRNGKQYF.

V usage is TRBV7-2 and J usage is TRBJ2-3, with a possible D match to TRBD1 (6 bases). Trimming removed 1 base from V and 4 bases from J, with 6 bases in between. CDR1 and CDR2 (germline): SGHTA, FQGNSA. CDR3 length: 13 residues. The CDR3 region has the DNA TGTGCCAGCAGCTTAGAGGGGGCAGATACGCAGTATTTT. It codes for CASSLEGADTQYF.